This is a list of T cell receptor beta chains from one sample in a study of circulating tumor DNA in untreated peripheral T-cell lymphoma. Only in-frame clones appear in the TCRdb table, and some are missing; sequencing was by immunoSEQ multiplex PCR. Of about 340 clones listed, around four fifths were seen once; the top ten hold 25% to 35%. The sample taken for sequencing was cell-free DNA from blood serum. These receptors were taken from a human donor with peripheral T-cell lymphoma. CDR3s include the opening cysteine and the closing phenylalanine or tryptophan. The D gene is left open where the match is weak. Clone size is given for some rows only: seen once, a few or many times, or a class if the clone is expanded.

v_call	clone_size	d_call	j_call	cdr3_nt	cdr3_aa
TRBV6-1	-	-	TRBJ1-5	TGTGCCAGCAGTCGTCTTCGGGATCAGCCCCAGCATTTT	CASSRLRDQPQHF
TRBV4-1	-	TRBD2	TRBJ2-1	TGCGCCAGCAGTTACGGGGGGGCTCTCAATGAGCAGTTCTTC	CASSYGGALNEQFF
TRBV2	few	-	TRBJ1-5	TGTGCCAGCACTGCCGACAGGTCCCCTCAGCCCCAGCATTTT	CASTADRSPQPQHF
TRBV28	-	-	TRBJ1-1	TGTGCCAGCACCGACAGCACCCTCGGGAACACTGAAGCTTTCTTT	CASTDSTLGNTEAFF
TRBV29-1	-	TRBD2	TRBJ2-5	TGCAGCGTTGAGCAACCGGGACTAGCGGCCAGCGAGACCCAGTACTTC	CSVEQPGLAASETQYF
TRBV5-4	-	-	TRBJ1-6	TGTGCCAGCAGCGACCGGGCCGCGTCCGGTTCACCCCTCCACTTT	CASSDRAASGSPLHF
TRBV4-1	-	-	TRBJ1-4	TGCGCCAGCAGCCAGAGGCGGGATGAAAAACTGTTTTTT	CASSQRRDEKLFF
TRBV6-5	few	-	TRBJ2-7	TGTGCCAGCGCCGGCGCGGGGAGGTGGTACGAGCAGTACTTC	CASAGAGRWYEQYF
TRBV7-9	-	-	TRBJ2-5	TGTGCCAGCAGCTCGCCATGGGACGCGAAAGAGACCCAGTACTTC	CASSSPWDAKETQYF
TRBV10-3	-	TRBD1	TRBJ2-5	TGTGCCATCAGTGGGACAGGGGAGTACCAAGAGACCCAGTACTTC	CAISGTGEYQETQYF
TRBV5-1	-	-	TRBJ1-4	TGCGCCAGCAGCTTGAGCTCCGGGACGGCTAATGAAAAACTGTTTTTT	CASSLSSGTANEKLFF
TRBV9	-	-	TRBJ1-6	TGTGCCAGCAGCGTAGGGGACGCAAGCTCCTATAATTCACCCCTCCACTTT	CASSVGDASSYNSPLHF
TRBV28	-	-	TRBJ2-7	TGTGCCAGCGTATCGGGTGGGGGTCTCAACGAGCAGTACTTC	CASVSGGGLNEQYF
TRBV14	-	-	TRBJ1-1	TGTGCCAGCAGCCTCAAGTATAGGACTGAAGCTTTCTTT	CASSLKYRTEAFF
TRBV23-1	-	TRBD1	TRBJ2-7	TGCGCCAGCAGTCAGTTGGGACAGGATTCCTACGAGCAGTACTTC	CASSQLGQDSYEQYF
TRBV5-4	-	TRBD1	TRBJ2-2	TGTGCCAGCAGCTTCCCACAGGGGGTCGGGGACACCGGGGAGCTGTTTTTT	CASSFPQGVGDTGELFF
TRBV30	-	TRBD2	TRBJ2-5	TGTGCCTCACTGCGCGGGGGGCGGGAGACCCAGTACTTC	CASLRGGRETQYF
TRBV28	-	TRBD1	TRBJ2-5	TGTGCCAGCAGTTTCTCCCCGGGACAGGGGGAAGAGACCCAGTACTTC	CASSFSPGQGEETQYF
TRBV14	-	TRBD2	TRBJ2-1	TGTGCCAGCAGCCGAGCGGGGGCGGATGAGCAGTTCTTC	CASSRAGADEQFF
TRBV9	-	TRBD1	TRBJ2-7	TGTGCCAGCAGCGTAGGGGGACAGGGGAGAGACGAGCAGTACTTC	CASSVGGQGRDEQYF
TRBV5-4	-	TRBD2	TRBJ2-3	TGTGCCAGCAGCCCGACTAGCGGGGTGACAGATACGCAGTATTTT	CASSPTSGVTDTQYF
TRBV5-1	-	-	TRBJ2-7	TGCGCCAGCAGCTTGGAAGGTGGGTCCATCTCGGAGTACTTC	CASSLEGGSISEYF
TRBV7-2	-	-	TRBJ1-1	TGTGCCAGCAGCCCTTCCGTGCCCTACTCGAACACTGAAGCTTTCTTT	CASSPSVPYSNTEAFF
TRBV30	-	-	TRBJ2-7	TGTGCCTGGAGTGAGGGGGGTGGCTACGAGCAGTACTTC	CAWSEGGGYEQYF
TRBV9	-	TRBD1	TRBJ1-6	TGTGCCAGCAGCGAATCCGGCAGGGGGTATTCACCCCTCCACTTT	CASSESGRGYSPLHF
TRBV11-1	-	TRBD1	TRBJ2-4	TGTGCCAGCAGCTTAGGACCGGGACAGGAAAACATTCAGTACTTC	CASSLGPGQENIQYF
TRBV12-5	-	-	TRBJ1-5	TGTGCTAGTGGTTTTTCGGGGAATCAGCCCCAGCATTTT	CASGFSGNQPQHF
TRBV19	few	-	TRBJ1-2	TGTGCCAGTAGTGATGACGGACCCTATGGCTACACCTTC	CASSDDGPYGYTF
TRBV9	-	-	TRBJ2-3	TGTGCCAGCAGTCTCAGGGGTAGCACAGATACGCAGTATTTT	CASSLRGSTDTQYF
TRBV29-1	-	TRBD2	TRBJ2-7	TGCAGCGTTGTGGGGGGGAAGCGCGACGAGCAGTACTTC	CSVVGGKRDEQYF
TRBV6-5	-	-	TRBJ1-2	TGTGCCAGCAGTTACAACATTAACTATGGCTACACCTTC	CASSYNINYGYTF
TRBV28	-	-	TRBJ1-3	TGTGCCAGCAGATCCGGGAGATTCTCTGGAAACACCATATATTTT	CASRSGRFSGNTIYF
TRBV6-6	-	-	TRBJ2-5	TGTGCCAGCAGTCTGAACCGCCTGTCAGGGGTAGAGACCCAGTACTTC	CASSLNRLSGVETQYF
TRBV28	-	-	TRBJ1-2	TGTGCCAGCAGTTTGGGCGTTAACTATGGCTACACCTTC	CASSLGVNYGYTF
TRBV19	few	-	TRBJ2-5	TGTGCCAGTAGTACCACCAGGGTAGAGACCCAGTACTTC	CASSTTRVETQYF
TRBV9	-	TRBD2	TRBJ2-5	TGTGCCAGCAGCGTAGGTTGGGGGGGTCAAGAGACCCAGTACTTC	CASSVGWGGQETQYF
TRBV18	-	-	TRBJ1-2	TGTGCCAGCTCACCCGACCGTTTAAACTATGGCTACACCTTC	CASSPDRLNYGYTF
TRBV14	-	-	TRBJ2-1	TGTGCCAGCAGCCAAGTAGGATGGCCTCAGTTCTTC	CASSQVGWPQFF
TRBV7-2	-	TRBD2	TRBJ2-1	TGTGCCAGCAGCCGTGGACTAGCGGGTTACAATGAGCAGTTCTTC	CASSRGLAGYNEQFF
TRBV9	-	-	TRBJ1-2	TGTGCCAGCAGCGAGACTTTGGGGGGGAAAGGCTACACCTTC	CASSETLGGKGYTF
TRBV7-2	-	-	TRBJ1-2	TGTGCCAGCAGCTTGATGGGGGGTACCTATGGCTACACCTTC	CASSLMGGTYGYTF
TRBV7-9	-	TRBD1	TRBJ1-5	TGTGCCAGCAGCTTAGTACCCGGACAGGAGGATCAGCCCCAGCATTTT	CASSLVPGQEDQPQHF
TRBV7-3	-	-	TRBJ2-6	TGTGCCAGCAGCTACTTGCCAACGCTTACAAAGTCGGGCAACGTCCTGACTTTC	CASSYLPTLTKSGNVLTF
TRBV11-3	once	TRBD1	TRBJ1-6	TGTGCCAGCAGCCAAGGGACAGTCTATAATTCACCCCTCCACTTT	CASSQGTVYNSPLHF
TRBV12-5	-	-	TRBJ2-3	TGTGCTAGTGGTTTGTCCGATACGCAGTATTTT	CASGLSDTQYF
TRBV15	once	-	TRBJ2-5	TGTGCCACCGTAATAGGGGAGACCCAGTACTTC	CATVIGETQYF
TRBV5-4	-	TRBD2	TRBJ2-3	TGTGCCAGCAGGATTCGTAGCGGGGGGGCGACAGATACGCAGTATTTT	CASRIRSGGATDTQYF
TRBV4-1	-	TRBD1	TRBJ1-1	TGCGCCAGCAGCCAAGAAGGACAGGGGGACACTGAAGCTTTCTTT	CASSQEGQGDTEAFF
TRBV28	-	TRBD2	TRBJ2-1	TGTGCCAGCAGTTTGAATTCGGGACTAGCGGGCATTAATTCAAGAAAAAGCTCCTACAATGAGCAGTTCTTC	CASSLNSGLAGINSRKSSYNEQFF
TRBV30	few	-	TRBJ1-4	TGTGCCGGGGAATTATCAGGGGCTGAAAAACTGTTTTTT	CAGELSGAEKLFF
TRBV6-6	-	-	TRBJ2-5	TGTGCCAGCAGTTACCCGGGGGGCGGGGAGACCCAGTACTTC	CASSYPGGGETQYF